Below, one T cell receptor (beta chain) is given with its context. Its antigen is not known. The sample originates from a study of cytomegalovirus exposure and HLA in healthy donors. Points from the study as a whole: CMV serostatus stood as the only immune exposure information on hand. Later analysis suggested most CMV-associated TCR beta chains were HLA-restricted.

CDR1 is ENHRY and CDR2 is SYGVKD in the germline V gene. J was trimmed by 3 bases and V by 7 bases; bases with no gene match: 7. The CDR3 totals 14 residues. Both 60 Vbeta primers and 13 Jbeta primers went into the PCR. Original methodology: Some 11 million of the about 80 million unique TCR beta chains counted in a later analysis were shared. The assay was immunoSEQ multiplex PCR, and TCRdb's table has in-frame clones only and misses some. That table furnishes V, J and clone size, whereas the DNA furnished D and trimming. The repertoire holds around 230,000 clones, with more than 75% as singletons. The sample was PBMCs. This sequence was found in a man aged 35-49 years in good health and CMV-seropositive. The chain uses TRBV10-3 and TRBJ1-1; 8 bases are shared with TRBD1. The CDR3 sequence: CAITMTGADTEAFF. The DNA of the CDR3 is TGTGCCATCACCATGACAGGGGCGGACACTGAAGCTTTCTTT.